This note documents a single T cell receptor beta chain sequence. The data are from a study of T cells in Graves' hyperthyroidism and ophthalmopathy. The CDR3 totals 11 residues. V was clipped by 7 bases and J by 4 bases, with 10 bases between them. Looked up from germline, CDR1 is SQVTM and CDR2 is ANQGSEA. TCR beta CDR3 regions were amplified from RNA. HTBI primers were employed in a first-round RT-PCR of the TCR CDR3. Via MiXCR, TCRdb re-called the multiplex PCR reads, giving one row per CDR3 protein. The sample shows over 650,000 distinct CDR3 sequences, 45% of them seen only once. This TCR came from an adult man with Graves' disease, either hyperthyroidism or ophthalmopathy (not recorded which). The rearrangement links TRBV29-1 to TRBJ1-2; unclear D gene. The sequenced sample consisted of peripheral blood or thyroid tissue (not recorded which). CDR3 in DNA: TGCAGCGGGAGGACGGTCTATGGCTACACCTTC. Amino acids: CSGRTVYGYTF. The variable domain in full, completed from reference TRBV29-1 and TRBJ1-2, reads SAVISQKPSRDICQRGTSLTIQCQVDSQVTMMFWYRQQPGQSLTLIATANQGSEATYESGFVIDKFPISRPNLTFSTLTVSNMSPEDSSIYLCSGRTVYGYTFGSGTRLTVV.